One T cell receptor beta chain is described in this entry. No antigen is known for it. This entry is derived from a study of T-cell reconstitution after alpha-beta-depleted transplantation in children. Points from the study as a whole: A year had passed since transplant, and T-cell counts and diversity by then came mostly from newly produced T cells. Several hundred expanded graft clones reportedly supplied alpha-beta T cells about two months after transplant. Some patients owed their high day-60 TCRbeta diversity to surviving recipient T cells and thymic progenitors.

Using unique molecular identifiers, the investigators prepared the TCRbeta library. MiXCR, applied by TCRdb to the PCR reads, yields one record per CDR3 protein. The table shows under 450,000 distinct CDR3 sequences, with around 15% occurring only once. J lost 2 bases, V lost 7 bases, and 19 bases had no gene match. The germline V gene has CDR1 SGHAT and CDR2 FQNNGV. The CDR3 sequence is 18 residues long. This chain connects TRBV11-2 to TRBJ1-2; 7 bases agree with TRBD1. This TCR was recovered from a boy younger than two who had a stem cell transplant for Wiskott-Aldrich syndrome, so the T cells may come from the graft donor. The sample in question was PBMCs, mostly from graft donor cells, obtained 360 days after TCRalphabeta/CD19-depleted stem cell transplant. CDR3 sequence: CASTPLTGQSQLNYGYTF. CDR3 DNA: TGTGCCAGCACTCCATTAACGGGACAGTCCCAACTCAACTATGGCTACACCTTC.